Listed here are 28 T cell receptor beta chains from one sample, sequenced in a study of T cells in Graves' hyperthyroidism and ophthalmopathy. TCR beta CDR3 sequences were amplified from RNA transcripts. Initially, a first-round RT-PCR of the TCR CDR3 employed the HTBI primer set. Each CDR3 protein is one row after TCRdb ran MiXCR on the multiplex PCR reads. Among over 400,000 distinct CDR3 sequences, 14% to 15% were seen once, and the ten largest hold 13%. The sample was blood. Receptor source: a man aged 18 to 30 with Graves' ophthalmopathy.

This chain joins TRBV2 and TRBJ2-1; TRBD2 might be the D (6 bases). The CDR3 length is 13 residues. V lost 7 bases and J 5 bases, leaving 12 bases between the germline ends. CDR1 is SNHLY and CDR2 is FYNNEI in the germline V gene. The CDR3 DNA is TGTGCCAGCAACCGGGACTTTAACAATGAGCAGTTCTTC. It specifies CASNRDFNNEQFF.

As to this clonotype: The limits of the CDR3 on the DNA are not certain, so only TCRdb's listed CDR3 is given. V is TRBV9 and J is TRBJ2-2; the table's D call, TRBD1, was not checked against the DNA. The CDR3 numbers 13 amino acids, ends counted. In germline, CDR1 is SGDLS, CDR2 YYNGEE. The CDR3 spells CASSVGLGTTEIF.

In nucleotides, the CDR3 is TGCGCCAGCAGTGTATCAGGTGGCGAGCAGTACTTC. Translation: CASSVSGGEQYF. The chain combines TRBV10-1 with TRBJ2-7; no clear D. Between the trimmed V and J ends, which lost 4 bases and 6 bases, there was a span of 10 bases. The CDR3 has 12 residues. Looked up from germline, CDR1 is WNHNN and CDR2 is SYGVQD (reference sequence).

The chain has TRBV5-5 and TRBJ2-3; no firm D call. This CDR3 contains 16 residues. Germline V gene lookup returns CDR1 SGHKS and CDR2 YYEKEE (reference sequence). The V and J ends lost 4 bases and 5 bases respectively, with 20 bases between them. CDR3 coding DNA: TGTGCCAGCAGCGGTTTCGGCTCCTCCGGTGGAGATACGCAGTATTTT. It translates to CASSGFGSSGGDTQYF.

This clonotype was seen a handful of times. This sequence joins TRBV2 and TRBJ2-1, with 8 bases identical to TRBD2. With 6 bases clipped from V and 3 bases from J, the junction kept 4 bases outside the gene matches. The CDR3 is 14 residues long. Germline assignment: CDR1 SNHLY and CDR2 FYNNEI. The CDR3 DNA reads as TGTGCCAGCAGGGACACTAGCGGCTACAATGAGCAGTTCTTC. Protein sequence: CASRDTSGYNEQFF.

The chain has TRBV9 and TRBJ2-1; TRBD2 matches at 8 bases. The V gene's germline CDR1 is SGDLS and CDR2 YYNGEE. The CDR3 is 15 residues long. V lost 3 bases, J lost 8 bases, and 10 bases stayed unmatched. The chain's CDR3 is CASSAAGAPAYEQFF. The CDR3 coding sequence is TGTGCCAGCAGCGCAGCGGGGGCCCCCGCCTATGAGCAGTTCTTC.

A few counts support this clonotype. The chain has TRBV5-1 and TRBJ1-6; possibly TRBD1 for D (6 bases). V lost 1 base and J lost 4, with 12 bases in between. Germline CDR1 is SGHRS and CDR2 is YFSETQ. The CDR3 runs 16 residues. The CDR3 protein is CASSLYQGTYNSPLHF. CDR3 in DNA: TGCGCCAGCAGCTTGTATCAGGGGACTTATAATTCACCCCTCCACTTT.

The sample holds a few counts of this clonotype. The V gene is TRBV4-1, the J gene TRBJ1-2, with a weak D call TRBD1 (6 bases). CDR1 and CDR2 (germline): MGHRA, YSYEKL. Trimming stripped 3 bases from V and 8 bases from J, with 13 bases between. The CDR3 covers 13 residues. The CDR3 DNA is TGCGCCAGCAGCCAGACAGGCCTGGGGGGCTACACCTTC. It specifies CASSQTGLGGYTF.

At least ten counts were recorded for this clonotype. The chain has TRBV5-6 and TRBJ2-1; unclear D gene. The CDR3 runs 12 residues. Trimming left V 3 bases short and J 5 bases short, with 6 bases between. Germline CDR1 is SGHDT and CDR2 is YYEEEE. The CDR3 reads CASSSLDNEQFF. The CDR3 DNA follows: TGTGCCAGCAGCTCCTTGGACAATGAGCAGTTCTTC.

This clonotype appeared many times. The chain carries TRBV12-3 or TRBV12-4 and TRBJ2-7, with no clear D. CDR3 length equals 14 residues. V lost 5 bases and J lost 0, with 11 bases in between. CDR3 nucleotides: TGTGCCAGCAGTACTCAAGGACCCTCCTACGAGCAGTACTTC. This gives the protein CASSTQGPSYEQYF.

Notes on this clonotype: This may stem from a read error, because a much larger clone lies one nucleotide away. This chain uses TRBV6-1 with TRBJ2-1; D tentatively reads TRBD1 or TRBD2 (5 bases each). Germline lookup yields CDR1 MNHNS and CDR2 SASEGT. The ends were cut back, 7 bases at V and 10 bases at J, with 20 bases in the middle. The CDR3 is 14 amino acids. The CDR3 reads CASTPRAGSDEQFF. The CDR3 DNA reads as TGTGCCAGCACCCCGAGGGCAGGGAGCGACGAGCAGTTCTTC.

This clonotype occurred many times. The V and J genes are TRBV13 and TRBJ2-1, with TRBD1 as a possible D gene (5 bases). The CDR3 is made up of 13 amino acids. CDR1 and CDR2 (germline): PRHDT, FYEKMQ (reference sequence). Between the trimmed V and J ends, which lost 5 bases and 7 bases, there was a span of 12 bases. The CDR3: CASSEDSWNEQFF. Written as DNA, the CDR3 is TGTGCCAGCAGCGAAGACAGTTGGAATGAGCAGTTCTTC.

This clonotype has just a few counts. The genes are TRBV27 and TRBJ1-2; 10 bases fit TRBD1. The germline V gene encodes CDR1 MNHEY and CDR2 SMNVEV (reference sequence). The V segment lost 6 bases and the J segment 2 bases; nucleotides outside the gene matches: 6. This CDR3 is built from 15 residues. The CDR3 sequence is CASRGQGMPNYGYTF. CDR3 DNA: TGTGCCAGCAGGGGACAGGGGATGCCGAACTATGGCTACACCTTC.

This clonotype was found a few times. V is TRBV5-1 and J is TRBJ2-7, with unresolved D. Looked up from germline, CDR1 is SGHRS and CDR2 is YFSETQ. Trimming removed 0 bases from V and 3 bases from J, with 16 bases in between. This CDR3 is built from 16 residues. CDR3 amino acids: CASSLAGWFNGYEQYF. The CDR3 DNA reads TGCGCCAGCAGCTTGGCCGGTTGGTTCAACGGCTACGAGCAGTACTTC.

This clonotype occurred many times. This rearrangement joins TRBV6-1 to TRBJ2-7; 8 positions agree with TRBD2. The CDR3 spans 15 residues. Trimming cost V 7 bases and J 6 bases; bases outside gene matches: 14. CDR1 is MNHNS and CDR2 is SASEGT in the germline V gene. CDR3 protein: CASTPGGTRGLEQYF. The CDR3 DNA is TGTGCCAGCACTCCGGGAGGGACTAGGGGCCTCGAGCAGTACTTC.

This clonotype was counted many times. The chain has TRBV20-1 and TRBJ2-5, with 8 bases lining up with TRBD1. The J segment lost 3 bases and the V segment lost 4 bases, leaving 7 bases of the junction unmatched. CDR3 length: 14 residues. The germline gives CDR1 DFQATT, CDR2 SNEGSKA (reference sequence). The CDR3 sequence: CSATPGQAEETQYF. In DNA form, the CDR3 reads TGCAGTGCTACCCCGGGACAGGCTGAAGAGACCCAGTACTTC.

The CDR3 nucleotides read TGCGCCAGCAGCCCCGGACATGATTCCTACGAGCAGTACTTC. Translating gives CASSPGHDSYEQYF. V and J are TRBV5-1 and TRBJ2-7; TRBD1 is a possible D gene (5 bases). The CDR3 sequence is 14 residues long. V was shortened by 4 bases and J by 1 base, with 12 bases between the two germline ends. CDR1 and CDR2 from the germline V gene are SGHRS and YFSETQ.

The chain joins TRBV10-2 to TRBJ1-1, with a possible D match to TRBD1 (6 bases). V was shortened by 7 bases and J by 1 base, with 19 bases between the two germline ends. This CDR3 comprises 16 residues. The germline V gene has CDR1 WSHSY and CDR2 SAAADI. CDR3 sequence: CASKEQGRGENTEAFF. CDR3 in DNA: TGCGCCAGCAAGGAACAGGGCAGGGGTGAGAACACTGAAGCTTTCTTT.

The chain uses TRBV19 and TRBJ2-7, with D possibly TRBD1 on 5 matching bases. The CDR3 totals 14 residues. V lost 5 bases, J lost 2 bases, and 13 bases lay in between. Looked up from germline, CDR1 is LNHDA and CDR2 is SQIVND (reference sequence). The CDR3 reads CASSLSAGPYEQYF. The CDR3 coding sequence is TGTGCCAGTAGTCTCTCGGCAGGGCCCTACGAGCAGTACTTC.

This clonotype was seen ten or more times. The chain has TRBV6-2 or TRBV6-3 and TRBJ1-1; no clear D. Looked up from germline, CDR1 is MNHEY and CDR2 is SVGEGT. V lost 3 bases to trimming and J lost 3 bases, with 2 bases between them. CDR3 length equals 11 residues. CDR3 sequence: CASSYYTEAFF. For the CDR3, the DNA is TGTGCCAGCAGTTATTACACTGAAGCTTTCTTT.

The rearrangement uses TRBV2 and TRBJ2-3; 10 bases agree with TRBD2. This CDR3 spans 13 amino acids. Germline V gene lookup returns CDR1 SNHLY and CDR2 FYNNEI. CDR3 amino acids: CATSGESTDTQYF. In nucleotides, the CDR3 is TGTGCTACTAGCGGGGAGAGCACAGATACGCAGTATTTT.

The V call is TRBV3-1, the J call TRBJ2-1, with 7 bases that match TRBD1. The CDR3 extends over 14 amino acids. Per the germline V gene, CDR1 is LGHDT and CDR2 is YNNKEL (reference sequence). J was trimmed by 4 bases and V by 5 bases; bases with no gene match: 5. The CDR3 bases are TGTGCCAGCAGCAACCGGGACAGTTACAATGAGCAGTTCTTC. Amino acid sequence: CASSNRDSYNEQFF.

This chain uses TRBV2 with TRBJ1-6; D is possibly TRBD1 (5 bases). Between the trimmed V and J ends, which lost 3 bases and 7 bases, there was a span of 10 bases. Germline CDR1 SNHLY, CDR2 FYNNEI. This CDR3 is 14 amino acids long. CDR3 in DNA: TGTGCCAGCAGTGAGACAGCGACAAATTCACCCCTCCACTTT. It encodes CASSETATNSPLHF.

This clonotype was found many times. The chain combines TRBV7-2 with TRBJ2-3; D remains unclear. Per the germline V gene, CDR1 is SGHTA and CDR2 is FQGNSA. The CDR3 loop spans 14 amino acids. V was clipped by 1 base and J by 6 bases, with 11 bases between them. CDR3 sequence: CASSLGAVMDTQYF. The CDR3 region has the DNA TGTGCCAGCAGCTTAGGTGCGGTCATGGATACGCAGTATTTT.

This clonotype was picked up many times. The chain employs TRBV30 and TRBJ2-3, with D perhaps TRBD2 (7 bases). The germline V gene encodes CDR1 GTSNPN and CDR2 SVGIG (reference sequence). Between the trimmed V and J ends, which lost 1 base and 6 bases, there was a span of 20 bases. This CDR3 has 16 residues. CDR3 region: CAWSAKGRGAGDTQYF. The CDR3 DNA reads TGTGCCTGGAGTGCGAAGGGGAGGGGGGCCGGTGATACGCAGTATTTT.

This clonotype was counted ten times or more. The rearrangement joins TRBV30 to TRBJ1-3; the D is unclear. From germline, CDR1 is GTSNPN and CDR2 SVGIG (reference sequence). The CDR3 runs to 14 residues. V was trimmed by 3 bases and J by 1 base, leaving 10 bases between them. In DNA form, the CDR3 reads TGTGCCTGGAGAGGATTTGGTTCTGGAAACACCATATATTTT. It translates to CAWRGFGSGNTIYF.

This sequence joins TRBV5-1 and TRBJ1-1; possible D gene TRBD1, 5 bases. The CDR3 loop spans 15 amino acids. Germline lookup yields CDR1 SGHRS and CDR2 YFSETQ. Trimming removed 4 bases from V and 1 base from J, with 14 bases in between. This CDR3 reads CASSLGDRENTEAFF. CDR3 nucleotide sequence: TGCGCCAGCAGCCTGGGGGATAGAGAGAACACTGAAGCTTTCTTT. The whole variable domain, filled in from reference TRBV5-1 and TRBJ1-1, reads KAGVTQTPRYLIKTRGQQVTLSCSPISGHRSVSWYQQTPGQGLQFLFEYFSETQRNKGNFPGRFSGRQFSNSRSEMNVSTLELGDSALYLCASSLGDRENTEAFFGQGTRLTVV.

The rearrangement joins TRBV19 to TRBJ1-1; 10 nucleotides match TRBD1. Germline V CDR1 and CDR2: LNHDA, SQIVND (reference sequence). The CDR3 totals 15 residues. With V trimmed by 9 bases and J by 4 bases, 11 bases remained unmatched. For the CDR3, the DNA is TGTGCCAGCCTCCCGGGACAGGGGTGGGGCACTGAAGCTTTCTTT. Protein: CASLPGQGWGTEAFF.